These 25 T cell receptor beta chains were all obtained from the same sample, sequenced in a study of blood T cell repertoires in COVID-19. Clones were read by immunoSEQ multiplex PCR, and TCRdb kept only the in-frame ones, dropping some. The sample has under 300,000 clones, roughly 84% seen once; the top ten hold approximately 1.5%. The sample taken for sequencing was peripheral blood. The origin of the receptors is a woman between 40 and 50 years old who had recovered from COVID-19.

The V and J genes are TRBV7-9 and TRBJ2-6, with 9 bases identical to TRBD2. Per the germline V gene, CDR1 is SEHNR and CDR2 is FQNEAQ (reference sequence). This CDR3 is built from 18 residues. V gave up 5 bases and J gave up 0 bases; unmatched junction bases: 8. The CDR3 bases are TGTGCCAGCAGCCCGCCTAGCGGGGTAAGCTCTGGGGCCAACGTCCTGACTTTC. It codes for CASSPPSGVSSGANVLTF.

The CDR3: CASRPGGITDTQYF. As DNA, the CDR3 is TGTGCCAGCAGGCCCGGGGGAATCACAGATACGCAGTATTTT. The J gene is TRBJ2-3, the V gene TRBV27, with D perhaps matching TRBD2 (6 bases). V lost 6 bases and J lost 2, with 12 bases in between. The germline gives CDR1 MNHEY, CDR2 SMNVEV (reference sequence). The CDR3 consists of 14 residues.

V is TRBV18 and J is TRBJ2-7; D is uncertain. Germline lookup yields CDR1 KGHSH and CDR2 LQKENI. The ends were cut back, 1 base at V and 3 bases at J, with 10 bases in the middle. The CDR3 totals 14 residues. In DNA, the CDR3 is TGTGCCAGCTCACCACGGCAGGATCACTACGAGCAGTACTTC. This encodes CASSPRQDHYEQYF.

This chain uses TRBV28 with TRBJ2-7; 8 bases map to TRBD1. CDR3 length: 14 residues. V was clipped by 6 bases and J by 4 bases; unmatched bases: 8. The germline gives CDR1 MDHEN, CDR2 SYDVKM. This CDR3 is CASRLDRGIYEQYF. DNA of the CDR3: TGTGCCAGCAGGCTAGACAGGGGAATTTACGAGCAGTACTTC.

The rearrangement links TRBV2 to TRBJ2-1; 8 bases fit TRBD1. CDR1 is SNHLY, CDR2 FYNNEI, per germline. The J segment lost 9 bases and the V segment lost 5 bases, leaving 9 bases of the junction unmatched. The length of the CDR3 is 14 residues. In nucleotides, the CDR3 is TGTGCCAGCAGTCCACTCGACAGGGGAGGTGAGCAGTTCTTC. Translation gives CASSPLDRGGEQFF.

The J gene is TRBJ1-1, the V gene TRBV6-5, with TRBD1 identical over 7 bases. With 7 bases clipped from V and 1 base from J, the junction kept 6 bases outside the gene matches. Germline CDR1 MNHEY, CDR2 SVGAGI. CDR3 size: 14 residues. The CDR3 protein is CASKPGQRNTEAFF. CDR3 DNA sequence: TGTGCCAGCAAACCGGGACAGCGGAACACTGAAGCTTTCTTT.

The chain is built from TRBV5-1 and TRBJ2-1; 9 nucleotides agree with TRBD2. V gave up 3 bases and J gave up 3 bases; unmatched junction bases: 22. The V gene's germline CDR1 is SGHRS and CDR2 YFSETQ. The CDR3 loop spans 21 amino acids. This CDR3 reads CASSSTPLAGASTLNYNEQFF. In DNA form, the CDR3 reads TGCGCCAGCAGCTCAACCCCCTTAGCGGGGGCCTCAACTCTTAACTACAATGAGCAGTTCTTC.

This clone was seen once. The chain joins TRBV19 to TRBJ2-6, with TRBD1 as a possible D gene (8 bases). Trimming pared 5 bases from V and 0 bases from J, leaving 26 bases between. Germline CDR1 and CDR2: LNHDA and SQIVND (reference sequence). The CDR3 extends over 21 amino acids. CDR3: CASSHSFGGTGIPSGANVLTF. The CDR3 DNA follows: TGTGCCAGTAGTCACTCCTTCGGGGGGACAGGAATCCCCTCTGGGGCCAACGTCCTGACTTTC.

The chain carries TRBV9 and TRBJ2-6; possible D gene TRBD1, 5 bases. Germline values: CDR1 SGDLS, CDR2 YYNGEE. The CDR3 length is 15 residues. Trimming pared 7 bases from V and 2 bases from J, leaving 13 bases between. The CDR3 protein is CASAAGNPGANVLTF. The CDR3 DNA is TGTGCCAGCGCCGCAGGGAACCCTGGGGCCAACGTCCTGACTTTC.

This clone has a handful of counts. The chain carries TRBV7-8 and TRBJ1-6; no definite D call. Trimming took off 1 base at V and 4 bases at J, with 8 bases between the two ends. Germline CDR1 is SGHVS and CDR2 is FQNEAQ. This CDR3 region has 15 residues. This CDR3 is CASSLGELYNSPLHF. CDR3 bases: TGTGCCAGCAGCTTAGGGGAGCTTTATAATTCACCCCTCCACTTT.

This clone has just one count. The J gene is TRBJ1-2, the V gene TRBV2; 7 nucleotides line up with TRBD1. V lost 10 bases and J lost 4; bases outside the gene matches: 9. The germline V gene has CDR1 SNHLY and CDR2 FYNNEI. The CDR3 length is 13 residues. CDR3 residues: CAIGTGTAYGYTF. CDR3 DNA: TGTGCCATCGGGACCGGGACAGCCTATGGCTACACCTTC.

The genes are TRBV5-8 and TRBJ1-2; D not resolved. Germline CDR1 and CDR2: SGHTS and YDEGEE. The CDR3 length is 16 residues. V was shortened by 0 bases and J by 1 base, with 13 bases between the two germline ends. Written as DNA, the CDR3 is TGTGCCAGCAGCTTGGTCGGGTCTAATCGTAACTATGGCTACACCTTC. This encodes CASSLVGSNRNYGYTF.

V usage is TRBV7-9 and J usage is TRBJ2-7; D remains unclear. The germline V gene has CDR1 SEHNR and CDR2 FQNEAQ (reference sequence). The V end lost 4 bases, the J end lost 4 bases, and 14 bases lay between the germline ends. This CDR3 comprises 14 residues. The DNA of the CDR3 is TGTGCCAGCAGCTCTACCGGGTCTACATACGAGCAGTACTTC. Its protein is CASSSTGSTYEQYF.

The gene calls are TRBV3-1 (or the pseudogene TRBV3-2) and TRBJ1-4; TRBD1 agrees at 10 bases. This CDR3 has 17 residues. Germline CDR1 LGHDT, CDR2 YNNKEL (reference sequence). Losses at the gene ends were 1 base for V and 0 bases for J; bases not matched to a gene: 2. The CDR3: CASSQVGTGATNEKLFF. The CDR3 nucleotides read TGTGCCAGCAGCCAAGTGGGGACAGGGGCAACTAATGAAAAACTGTTTTTT.

The chain carries TRBV6-6 and TRBJ2-2; 9 bases map to TRBD1. The germline V gene has CDR1 MNHNY and CDR2 SVGAGI (reference sequence). V shed 6 bases, J shed 6 bases, and the junction held 8 bases outside the gene matches. CDR3 length: 15 amino acids. The CDR3 sequence is CASRKQQGAAGELFF. The CDR3 nucleotides are TGTGCCAGCAGAAAACAACAGGGGGCGGCCGGGGAGCTGTTTTTT.

The CDR3 spells CASSFRDRSYEQYF. In DNA form, the CDR3 reads TGTGCCAGCAGCTTCCGGGACAGGTCCTACGAGCAGTACTTC. The chain uses TRBV13 and TRBJ2-7; 8 bases match TRBD1. The CDR3 consists of 14 residues. Germline V CDR1 and CDR2: PRHDT, FYEKMQ (reference sequence). The V segment lost 3 bases and the J segment 1 base; nucleotides outside the gene matches: 2.

This chain connects TRBV2 to TRBJ2-2; TRBD2 matches at 10 bases. The junction had 8 bases not matched to a gene; V was cut back by 7 bases and J by 9 bases. Germline CDR1 SNHLY, CDR2 FYNNEI. The CDR3 is made up of 14 amino acids. As DNA, the CDR3 is TGTGCCAGCACCGGGCTAGCGGGGGAATGGGAGCTGTTTTTT. Translating gives CASTGLAGEWELFF.

This chain connects TRBV4-1 to TRBJ2-3, with TRBD2 matching over 8 bases. In germline, CDR1 is MGHRA, CDR2 YSYEKL. V dropped 3 bases and J dropped 2; count of bases not matched to a gene: 7. This CDR3 contains 16 residues. CDR3 nucleotide sequence: TGCGCCAGCAGCCATTGGCGGGGGGACTTCACAGATACGCAGTATTTT. This sequence encodes CASSHWRGDFTDTQYF.

The V call is TRBV2, the J call TRBJ2-7, with 9 positions matching TRBD1. The V segment lost 8 bases and the J segment 2 bases; nucleotides outside the gene matches: 7. The CDR3 is made up of 14 amino acids. Germline CDR1 SNHLY, CDR2 FYNNEI. The CDR3 region is CASAGTGTPYEQYF. The DNA for the CDR3 is TGTGCCAGCGCGGGGACAGGGACCCCCTACGAGCAGTACTTC.

The chain carries TRBV6-5 and TRBJ1-5; possibly TRBD1 for D (5 bases). V lost 7 bases to trimming and J lost 0 bases, with 10 bases between them. In germline, CDR1 is MNHEY, CDR2 SVGAGI. This CDR3 is 14 amino acids long. The CDR3 nucleotides read TGTGCCAGCACCGACAGTAATAGCAATCAGCCCCAGCATTTT. It translates to CASTDSNSNQPQHF.

The chain carries TRBV5-5 and TRBJ1-5, with unresolved D. Germline CDR1 and CDR2: SGHKS and YYEKEE (reference sequence). The CDR3 runs 13 residues. Trimming took off 2 bases at V and 7 bases at J, with 10 bases between the two ends. The CDR3 region has the DNA TGTGCCAGCAGCTTCGGGTTTGGACAGCCCCAGCATTTT. It codes for CASSFGFGQPQHF.

V gene TRBV2 combines with J gene TRBJ2-5; D unresolved. Germline V gene sequence: CDR1 SNHLY, CDR2 FYNNEI. Trimming left V 4 bases short and J 4 bases short, with 13 bases between. CDR3 length: 14 amino acids. The CDR3 coding sequence is TGTGCCAGCAGTGGGTGGGCTCCTTTAGAGACCCAGTACTTC. Protein: CASSGWAPLETQYF. Full variable domain (rest looked up from reference TRBV2 and TRBJ2-5): EPEVTQTPSHQVTQMGQEVILRCVPISNHLYFYWYRQILGQKVEFLVSFYNNEISEKSEIFDDQFSVERPDGSNFTLKIRSTKLEDSAMYFCASSGWAPLETQYFGPGTRLLVL.

V gene TRBV10-1 combines with J gene TRBJ2-2; maybe TRBD2 (6 bases). Germline-derived CDR1 and CDR2 are WNHNN and SYGVQD (reference sequence). The CDR3 is 11 amino acids. The V and J ends lost 10 bases and 14 bases respectively, with 17 bases between them. The CDR3 nucleotides are TGCGCCAATATCCGGGACTCTCATCTGTTTTTT. Its translation: CANIRDSHLFF.

This clone was seen a single time. The chain combines TRBV4-1 with TRBJ1-1; 9 bases line up with TRBD1. The length of the CDR3 is 11 residues. V dropped 5 bases and J dropped 10; count of bases not matched to a gene: 2. CDR1 and CDR2 from the germline V gene are MGHRA and YSYEKL. This CDR3 reads CASSEGQGAFF. The CDR3 coding sequence is TGCGCCAGCAGCGAGGGACAGGGAGCTTTCTTT.

The chain employs TRBV7-8 and TRBJ1-1; 9 nucleotides agree with TRBD1. The CDR3 contains 18 residues. J was trimmed by 5 bases and V by 2 bases; bases with no gene match: 15. CDR1 and CDR2 (germline): SGHVS, FQNEAQ. For the CDR3, the DNA is TGTGCCAGCAGCTTAAGGAGAGGAACAGGGGGCCGGGGAACTGAAGCTTTCTTT. As protein: CASSLRRGTGGRGTEAFF.